Shown below are 15 T cell receptor beta chains from a single sample sequenced in a study of cytotoxic CD8 clonotypes in ibrutinib-treated CLL. Produced via immunoSEQ multiplex PCR; TCRdb's table is partial and in-frame only. The sample carries tens of thousands of clones, 65% to 75% recorded once. The sample consisted of PBMCs, taken at disease progression, from a patient treated with ibrutinib. The receptors were gathered from a human donor with chronic lymphocytic leukemia.

On this clone itself: Other DNA sequences of this sample code for an identical CDR3. V gene TRBV19 combines with J gene TRBJ2-2; D possibly matches TRBD1 or TRBD2 (5 bases each). The CDR3 is 14 residues long. V shed 5 bases and J shed 0 bases, with 7 bases lying between them. Per germline, CDR1 LNHDA and CDR2 SQIVND (reference sequence). CDR3 bases: TGTGCCAGTAGTGGGACCCCGAACACCGGGGAGCTGTTTTTT. Protein: CASSGTPNTGELFF.

The rearrangement uses TRBV10-2 and TRBJ2-1, with TRBD2 matching over 11 bases. The CDR3 consists of 14 residues. The germline V gene encodes CDR1 WSHSY and CDR2 SAAADI. With 7 bases clipped from V and 9 bases from J, the junction kept 8 bases outside the gene matches. The CDR3 sequence: CASKGGLAEFEQFF. The CDR3 DNA sequence: TGCGCCAGCAAGGGGGGACTAGCGGAGTTTGAGCAGTTCTTC.

The count of this clone is one. V usage is TRBV5-8 and J usage is TRBJ1-1; D perhaps matches TRBD1 (5 bases). The length of the CDR3 is 16 residues. Trimming left V 2 bases short and J 1 base short, with 15 bases between. CDR1 and CDR2 (germline): SGHTS, YDEGEE. The CDR3 DNA sequence: TGTGCCAGCAGCTTCGGCAAGGGACGGTGGAACACTGAAGCTTTCTTT. As protein: CASSFGKGRWNTEAFF.

In its sample, this clone was seen a few times. This chain links TRBV6-4 with TRBJ1-5, with D hard to call. The CDR3 sequence is 13 residues long. CDR1 MRHNA and CDR2 SNTAGT come from the germline V gene. V dropped 9 bases and J dropped 0 bases, with 9 bases sitting between them. CDR3: CASRESSNQPQHF. The CDR3 DNA is TGTGCCAGTAGGGAGTCTAGCAATCAGCCCCAGCATTTT.

This clone is medium-sized (0.01 to 0.1%) within its sample. This chain links TRBV7-9 with TRBJ2-7; possibly TRBD2 for D (5 bases). CDR3 size: 13 residues. Looked up from germline, CDR1 is SEHNR and CDR2 is FQNEAQ (reference sequence). Trimming left V 1 base short and J 6 bases short, with 10 bases between. Here the CDR3 DNA reads TGTGCCAGCAGCTTAGGCGGGTTCGGCGAGCAGTACTTC. It encodes CASSLGGFGEQYF.

The chain carries TRBV19 and TRBJ2-5, with 7 bases lining up with TRBD2. V dropped 5 bases and J dropped 0; count of bases not matched to a gene: 3. Germline assignment: CDR1 LNHDA and CDR2 SQIVND (reference sequence). CDR3 length: 14 amino acids. The CDR3 DNA reads as TGTGCCAGTAGTTCACGGGGGGACCAAGAGACCCAGTACTTC. It specifies CASSSRGDQETQYF. The full variable domain, its missing parts supplied by reference TRBV19 and TRBJ2-5, is DGGITQSPKYLFRKEGQNVTLSCEQNLNHDAMYWYRQDPGQGLRLIYYSQIVNDFQKGDIAEGYSVSREKKESFPLTVTSAQKNPTAFYLCASSSRGDQETQYFGPGTRLLVL.

This chain joins TRBV6-5 and TRBJ2-7, with 9 bases identical to TRBD1. Germline V lookup: CDR1 MNHEY, CDR2 SVGAGI. V lost 5 bases, J lost 8 bases, and 13 bases stayed unmatched. The CDR3 is 15 residues long. CDR3 residues: CASSPTGTGKAQQYF. CDR3 DNA: TGTGCCAGCAGTCCTACCGGGACAGGGAAAGCCCAGCAGTACTTC.

Turning to this clone: Other DNA sequences from this sample encode an identical CDR3 as well. The chain combines TRBV6-1 with TRBJ2-2; D might be TRBD1 or TRBD2, each matching 5 bases. Trimming left V 2 bases short and J 6 bases short, with 16 bases between. The CDR3 totals 16 residues. CDR1 and CDR2 (germline): MNHNS, SASEGT. CDR3 sequence reads: CASSEQVRMGPGELFF. CDR3 nucleotide sequence: TGTGCCAGCAGTGAACAGGTCAGGATGGGACCCGGGGAGCTGTTTTTT.

J is TRBJ1-5 and V is TRBV2, with D tentatively TRBD1 (6 bases). V gave up 5 bases and J gave up 2 bases, with 10 bases separating them. The CDR3 contains 14 residues. CDR1 is SNHLY, CDR2 FYNNEI, per germline. The CDR3 sequence is CASSPRGGNQPQHF. CDR3 DNA: TGTGCCAGCAGTCCCAGGGGCGGCAATCAGCCCCAGCATTTT.

The chain recombines TRBV6-6 with TRBJ1-6; 8 bases line up with TRBD1. This CDR3 region has 15 residues. Germline CDR1 and CDR2: MNHNY and SVGAGI (reference sequence). Trimming at V came to 8 bases and at J to 9 bases, leaving 12 bases not matched to a gene. The CDR3 bases are TGTGCCAGCGGAACAGGACAGGGCCTAATTTCACCCCTCCACTTT. Amino acids: CASGTGQGLISPLHF.

The CDR3 nucleotides are TGCGCCAGCAGCTTGATTGCGGGGTCGCAGTATTTT. Protein sequence: CASSLIAGSQYF. The chain uses TRBV5-1 and TRBJ2-3; a weak D match, TRBD2 (6 bases). This CDR3 spans 12 amino acids. Germline-derived CDR1 and CDR2 are SGHRS and YFSETQ. The V gene lost 1 base and the J gene lost 10 bases, with 10 bases spanning the gap. Looking up the rest from reference TRBV5-1 and TRBJ2-3 gives the full variable domain: KAGVTQTPRYLIKTRGQQVTLSCSPISGHRSVSWYQQTPGQGLQFLFEYFSETQRNKGNFPGRFSGRQFSNSRSEMNVSTLELGDSALYLCASSLIAGSQYFGPGTRLTVL.

The chain links TRBV5-4 to TRBJ1-2; possible D gene TRBD1, 5 bases. Per the germline V gene, CDR1 is SGHNT and CDR2 is YYREEE (reference sequence). The CDR3 runs to 14 residues. With 0 bases removed from V and 3 bases from J, the gap between germline ends came to 9 bases. CDR3 residues: CASSLADSHYGYTF. The CDR3 region has the DNA TGTGCCAGCAGCTTGGCCGACAGCCACTATGGCTACACCTTC.

V is TRBV9 and J is TRBJ2-2; D is unresolved. The CDR3 is 15 amino acids. Germline V gene data show CDR1 as SGDLS and CDR2 as YYNGEE. V gave up 4 bases and J gave up 7 bases, with 17 bases separating them. In DNA, the CDR3 is TGTGCCAGCAGCCTCCTTCCGGGTATGGACGGGGAGCTGTTTTTT. It yields the protein CASSLLPGMDGELFF.

This clone was detected once. This chain links TRBV14 with TRBJ1-1; 11 nucleotides align to TRBD1. The CDR3 is 18 residues long. With 4 bases clipped from V and 3 bases from J, the junction kept 13 bases outside the gene matches. Per germline, CDR1 SGHDN and CDR2 FVKESK. CDR3 nucleotides: TGTGCCAGCAGCCCTAGGGGCGGGACAGGGGGGCGTCACACTGAAGCTTTCTTT. This encodes CASSPRGGTGGRHTEAFF.

This clone was detected only a few times. The chain carries TRBV5-6 and TRBJ1-2, with a possible D match to TRBD1 (5 bases). The V gene's germline CDR1 is SGHDT and CDR2 YYEEEE. This CDR3 has 14 amino acids. The ends were cut back, 3 bases at V and 0 bases at J, with 9 bases in the middle. CDR3 DNA sequence: TGTGCCAGCAGCTGGGACTCAGCTAACTATGGCTACACCTTC. As protein: CASSWDSANYGYTF.